What follows is one TCR beta chain and its context. Clones were read by immunoSEQ multiplex PCR, and TCRdb kept only the in-frame ones, dropping some. Of about 200,000 clones listed, 84% are singletons. This specimen belongs to a study of blood T cell repertoires in COVID-19. The trim removed 11 bases at V and 5 bases at J, leaving 13 bases unmatched. Looked up from germline, CDR1 is MNHEY and CDR2 is SVGAGI. This CDR3 spans 15 amino acids. The V gene is TRBV6-5, the J gene TRBJ2-2; 8 nucleotides match TRBD1. Sample: peripheral blood. The receptor comes from a woman aged 80 or over with COVID-19, enrolled during active disease. The CDR3 spells CALARGQGRTGELFF. As DNA, the CDR3 is TGTGCCTTAGCTCGAGGACAGGGACGGACCGGGGAGCTGTTTTTT.